These T cell receptor beta chains were read from a single sample in a study of T-cell reconstitution after alpha-beta-depleted transplantation in children. One entry per CDR3 protein, called by TCRdb with MiXCR from the PCR reads. The table lists fewer than 550,000 distinct CDR3 sequences, roughly 15% of them singletons. The source was PBMCs, mostly from graft donor cells, collected 360 days after TCRalphabeta/CD19-depleted stem cell transplant. The receptors were gathered from a boy in the first two years of life who had a stem cell transplant for Wiskott-Aldrich syndrome, so the T cells may come from the graft donor. Each CDR3 is given with its conserved first and last residue. Each record gives: CDR3 length, V gene, clone size, J gene, CDR3 protein. A row's size may be missing; if present it is once, few, many or a size class.

15	TRBV9	NA	TRBJ2-3	CASSVEAVLTDTQYF
18	TRBV12-3/TRBV12-4	NA	TRBJ2-3	CASSNGLAGPTGTDTQYF
13	TRBV2	NA	TRBJ1-2	CASTLRTGYGYTF
15	TRBV12-3/TRBV12-4	NA	TRBJ2-4	CASGVRNSAKNIQYF
14	TRBV20-1	NA	TRBJ2-5	CSAPTSGGPETQYF
17	TRBV4-3	few	TRBJ2-2	CASSHLPGLAVTGELFF
16	TRBV9	NA	TRBJ2-1	CASSFRDSIPRNEQFF
13	TRBV18	NA	TRBJ2-5	CASSSGPEETQYF
14	TRBV28	NA	TRBJ2-7	CASGSVGRSYEQYF
14	TRBV2	NA	TRBJ2-5	CASSEGIVRETQYF
17	TRBV5-5	few	TRBJ2-7	CASNKKGTGQGYYEQYF
15	TRBV18	NA	TRBJ2-7	CASSPGGPSGYEQYF
14	TRBV7-6	NA	TRBJ2-2	CASSLVSYTGELFF
14	TRBV20-1	few	TRBJ1-5	CSARDGGSNQPQHF
13	TRBV5-1	few	TRBJ1-4	CASSLEVGRELFF
15	TRBV5-1	NA	TRBJ1-1	CASTKVGTGNTEAFF
14	TRBV7-2	many	TRBJ1-4	CASSLRRDAGKLFF
15	TRBV11-2	NA	TRBJ2-5	CASSLDGRQGETQYF
15	TRBV7-2	few	TRBJ2-1	CASSPLTGGLSEQFF
15	TRBV5-1	NA	TRBJ2-7	CASSLARGNVGEQYF
17	TRBV9	few	TRBJ2-3	CASSSPPGRTDTDTQYF
15	TRBV15	NA	TRBJ2-1	CATSTGTGLLNEQFF
16	TRBV12-3/TRBV12-4	NA	TRBJ2-5	CASSFAYRGKVETQYF
15	TRBV15	few	TRBJ2-3	CATSRGEYTTDTQYF
18	TRBV11-2	NA	TRBJ2-4	CASSLELTTKSLKNIQYF
14	TRBV7-2	NA	TRBJ2-7	CASSATGKVYEQYF
15	TRBV28	few	TRBJ1-2	CASRRPGRISYGYTF
14	TRBV7-2	NA	TRBJ2-3	CASSLQLPGDTQYF
13	TRBV7-9	NA	TRBJ1-1	CASSFLGSTEAFF
15	TRBV3-1	NA	TRBJ2-3	CASSQGPGLQDTQYF
17	TRBV21-1	NA	TRBJ2-1	CASSKGDQPVPRNEQFF
13	TRBV3-1	NA	TRBJ2-5	CASSFGGRGTQYF
14	TRBV25-1	few	TRBJ2-2	CASSQTGIGGELFF
15	TRBV6-1	NA	TRBJ2-2	CASRIRVLASGELFF
14	TRBV7-2	NA	TRBJ2-1	CASSLTGADNEQFF
16	TRBV4-3	NA	TRBJ2-1	CASSQGLAGNINEQFF
18	TRBV5-1	NA	TRBJ2-1	CASSPSTDPGWITSEQFF
16	TRBV2	NA	TRBJ1-3	CASSDRQGRLGNTIYF
16	TRBV10-1	NA	TRBJ2-2	CASSNVRGRRTGELFF
13	TRBV7-9	many	TRBJ2-3	CATATGMGDTQYF
16	TRBV15	few	TRBJ2-7	CATSFLTGTPYEEQYF
17	TRBV4-3	NA	TRBJ1-1	CASSQERDLLKNTEAFF
15	TRBV2	NA	TRBJ2-1	CASSWTSLNWDEQFF
13	TRBV28	hyperexpanded	TRBJ1-6	CASSLRGVTPLHF
13	TRBV10-3	NA	TRBJ2-7	CAISAQRSYEQYF
16	TRBV30	few	TRBJ2-1	CAWSSPGTGSYNEQFF
12	TRBV7-9	NA	TRBJ1-6	CASSGGASPLHF
15	TRBV28	NA	TRBJ2-3	CASSLQRGHTDTQYF
15	TRBV29-1	few	TRBJ2-3	CSVGQGSPFTDTQYF
13	TRBV7-6	few	TRBJ2-6	CASSPTRTNVLTF
16	TRBV15	NA	TRBJ2-4	CATSRAKLVAKNIQYF
16	TRBV4-1	few	TRBJ2-7	CASSQDKGADLYEQYF
15	TRBV20-1	NA	TRBJ2-7	CSARNPGTGYYEQYF
16	TRBV10-3	NA	TRBJ2-2	CAITLAGGPDTGELFF
16	TRBV7-9	NA	TRBJ2-1	CASSLPTLSSYNEQFF
15	TRBV12-3/TRBV12-4	NA	TRBJ2-1	CASSLRATGPNEQFF
15	TRBV20-1	NA	TRBJ2-1	CSARDAGGAAVEQFF